The clone carrying this T cell receptor beta chain was detected once. The data belong to a study of T cell responses to AZD1222 COVID-19 vaccine. Using immunoSEQ multiplex PCR, the repertoire was profiled, and TCRdb retains in-frame clones only, with some absent. The data hold about 84,000 clones, with nearly 90% observed a single time. Germline assignment: CDR1 LGHDT and CDR2 YNNKEL (reference sequence). V was pared by 5 bases and J by 1 base, with 11 bases between. This CDR3 region has 14 residues. This TCR was sampled from an adult in good health. The rearrangement links TRBV3-1 (or the pseudogene TRBV3-2) to TRBJ1-1; D call uncertain. The starting material was peripheral blood, obtained on day 0 of AZD1222 vaccination. The CDR3 DNA is TGTGCCAGCAGCTCCTGGACGGGGAACACTGAAGCTTTCTTT. Protein sequence: CASSSWTGNTEAFF.